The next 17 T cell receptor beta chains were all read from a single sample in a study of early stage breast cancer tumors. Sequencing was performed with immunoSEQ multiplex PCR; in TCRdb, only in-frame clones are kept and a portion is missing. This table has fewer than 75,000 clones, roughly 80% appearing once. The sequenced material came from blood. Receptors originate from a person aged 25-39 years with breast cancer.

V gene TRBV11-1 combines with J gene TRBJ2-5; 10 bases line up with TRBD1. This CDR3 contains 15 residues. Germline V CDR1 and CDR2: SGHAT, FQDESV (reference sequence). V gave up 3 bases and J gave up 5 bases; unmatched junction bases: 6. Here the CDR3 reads CASSLVTGGAETQYF. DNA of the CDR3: TGTGCCAGCAGCTTGGTGACAGGGGGCGCTGAGACCCAGTACTTC. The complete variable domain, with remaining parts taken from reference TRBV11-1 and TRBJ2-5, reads EAEVAQSPRYKITEKSQAVAFWCDPISGHATLYWYRQILGQGPELLVQFQDESVVDDSQLPKDRFSAERLKGVDSTLKIQPAELGDSAMYLCASSLVTGGAETQYFGPGTRLLVL.

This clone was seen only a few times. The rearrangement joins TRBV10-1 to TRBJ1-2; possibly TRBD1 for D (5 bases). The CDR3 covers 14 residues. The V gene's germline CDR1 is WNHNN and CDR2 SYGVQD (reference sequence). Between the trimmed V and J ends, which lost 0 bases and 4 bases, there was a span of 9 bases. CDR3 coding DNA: TGCGCCAGCAGTGAGTCGGGGGAACCCTATGGCTACACCTTC. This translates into CASSESGEPYGYTF.

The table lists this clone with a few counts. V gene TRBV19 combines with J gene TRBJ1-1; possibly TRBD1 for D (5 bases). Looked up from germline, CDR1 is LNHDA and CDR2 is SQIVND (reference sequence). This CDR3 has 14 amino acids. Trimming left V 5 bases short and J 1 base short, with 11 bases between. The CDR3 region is CASSVTGQNTEAFF. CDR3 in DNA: TGTGCCAGTAGTGTCACAGGCCAGAACACTGAAGCTTTCTTT.

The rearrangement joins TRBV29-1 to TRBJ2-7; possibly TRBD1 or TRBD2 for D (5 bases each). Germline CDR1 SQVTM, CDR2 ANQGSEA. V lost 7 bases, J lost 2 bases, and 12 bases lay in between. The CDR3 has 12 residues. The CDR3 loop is CSGWDETYEQYF. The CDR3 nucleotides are TGCAGCGGATGGGACGAAACCTACGAGCAGTACTTC.

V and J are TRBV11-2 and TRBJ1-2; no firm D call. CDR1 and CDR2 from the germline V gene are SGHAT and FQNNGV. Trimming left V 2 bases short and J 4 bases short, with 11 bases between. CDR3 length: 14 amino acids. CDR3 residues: CASSLLEFGYGYTF. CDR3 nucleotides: TGTGCCAGCAGCTTATTGGAGTTCGGCTATGGCTACACCTTC.

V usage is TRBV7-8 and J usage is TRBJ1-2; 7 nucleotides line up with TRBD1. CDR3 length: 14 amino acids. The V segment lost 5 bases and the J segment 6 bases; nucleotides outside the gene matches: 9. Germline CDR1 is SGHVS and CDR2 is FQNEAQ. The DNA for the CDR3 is TGTGCCAGCAGCCCGGAGACAGGGTTAGATGGCTACACCTTC. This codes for CASSPETGLDGYTF.

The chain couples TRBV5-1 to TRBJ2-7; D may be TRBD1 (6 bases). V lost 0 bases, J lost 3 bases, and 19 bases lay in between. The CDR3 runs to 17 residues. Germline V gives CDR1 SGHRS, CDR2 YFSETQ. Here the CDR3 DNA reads TGCGCCAGCAGCTTGGGTTGGGGGCTGGTCACTGTCTACGAGCAGTACTTC. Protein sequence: CASSLGWGLVTVYEQYF.

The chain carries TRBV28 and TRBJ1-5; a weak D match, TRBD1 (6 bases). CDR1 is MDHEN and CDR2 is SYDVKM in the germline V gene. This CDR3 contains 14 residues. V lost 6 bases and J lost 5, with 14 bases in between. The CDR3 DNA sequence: TGTGCCAGCAGCAGTACAGGGCTGGATCAGCCCCAGCATTTT. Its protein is CASSSTGLDQPQHF.

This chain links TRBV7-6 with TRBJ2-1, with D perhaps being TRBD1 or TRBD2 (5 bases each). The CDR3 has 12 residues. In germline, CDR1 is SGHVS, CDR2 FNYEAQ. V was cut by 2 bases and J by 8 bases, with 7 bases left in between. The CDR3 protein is CASSLWDHEQFF. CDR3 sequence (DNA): TGTGCCAGCAGCTTATGGGACCATGAGCAGTTCTTC.

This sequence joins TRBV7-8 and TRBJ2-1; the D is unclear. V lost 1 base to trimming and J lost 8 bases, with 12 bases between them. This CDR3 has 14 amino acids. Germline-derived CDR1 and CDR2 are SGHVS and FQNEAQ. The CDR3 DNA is TGTGCCAGCAGCTTAGATGGCCCCCTTGATGAGCAGTTCTTC. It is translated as CASSLDGPLDEQFF.

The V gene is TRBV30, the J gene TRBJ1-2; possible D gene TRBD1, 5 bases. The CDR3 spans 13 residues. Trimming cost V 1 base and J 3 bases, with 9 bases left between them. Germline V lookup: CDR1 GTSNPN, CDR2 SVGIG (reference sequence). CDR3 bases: TGTGCCTGGAGTGGGGGGGACGACTATGGCTACACCTTC. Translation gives CAWSGGDDYGYTF.

This CDR3 reads CASSQDLRLNYGYTF. CDR3 coding DNA: TGTGCCAGCAGCCAAGATCTAAGGCTAAACTATGGCTACACCTTC. This chain uses TRBV4-2 with TRBJ1-2; D remains unclear. With 0 bases removed from V and 2 bases from J, the gap between germline ends came to 10 bases. Germline assignment: CDR1 LGHNA and CDR2 YNFKEQ. The CDR3 has 15 amino acids.

The CDR3 bases are TGTGCCACCCGTGCTGGGTCGCCGGGGCGCAATCAGCCCCAGCATTTT. Amino acid sequence: CATRAGSPGRNQPQHF. The chain has TRBV15 and TRBJ1-5; D is perhaps TRBD1 (5 bases). Per the germline V gene, CDR1 is LNHNV and CDR2 is YYDKDF (reference sequence). Trimming stripped 8 bases from V and 2 bases from J, with 19 bases between. There are 16 residues in the CDR3.

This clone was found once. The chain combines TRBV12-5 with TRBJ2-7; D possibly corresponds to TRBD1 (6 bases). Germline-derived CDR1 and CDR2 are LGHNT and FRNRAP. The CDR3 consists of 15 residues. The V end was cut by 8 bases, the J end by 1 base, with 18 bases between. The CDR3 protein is CASSPLGTPSYEQYF. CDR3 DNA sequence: TGTGCTAGTAGCCCCCTGGGGACACCATCCTACGAGCAGTACTTC. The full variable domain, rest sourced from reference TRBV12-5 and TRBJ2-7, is DARVTQTPRHKVTEMGQEVTMRCQPILGHNTVFWYRQTMMQGLELLAYFRNRAPLDDSGMPKDRFSAEMPDATLATLKIQPSEPRDSAVYFCASSPLGTPSYEQYFGPGTRLTVT.

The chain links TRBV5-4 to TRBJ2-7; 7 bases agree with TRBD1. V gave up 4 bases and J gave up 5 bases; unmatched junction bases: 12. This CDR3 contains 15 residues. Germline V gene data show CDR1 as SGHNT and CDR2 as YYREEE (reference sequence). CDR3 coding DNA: TGTGCCAGCAGCCCGTTAGAGGACAGGTCCCACGAGCAGTACTTC. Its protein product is CASSPLEDRSHEQYF.

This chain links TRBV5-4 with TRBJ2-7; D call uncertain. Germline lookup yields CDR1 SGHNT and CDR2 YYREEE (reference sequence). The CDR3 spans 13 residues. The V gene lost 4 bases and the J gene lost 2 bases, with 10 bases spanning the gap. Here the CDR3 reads CASSGLVPYEQYF. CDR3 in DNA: TGTGCCAGCAGCGGTCTAGTTCCCTACGAGCAGTACTTC.

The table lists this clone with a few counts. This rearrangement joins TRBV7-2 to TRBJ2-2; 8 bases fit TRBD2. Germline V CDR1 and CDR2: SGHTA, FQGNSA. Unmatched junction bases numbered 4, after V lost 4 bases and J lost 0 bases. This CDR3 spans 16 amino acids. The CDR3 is CASSSGLVPNTGELFF. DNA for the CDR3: TGTGCCAGCAGCTCGGGACTAGTCCCGAACACCGGGGAGCTGTTTTTT.